Each of the 18 T cell receptor beta chains below was sequenced from the same sample in a study of T-cell reconstitution after alpha-beta-depleted transplantation in children. Preparing the TCRbeta library involved the use of unique molecular identifiers. TCRdb fed the PCR reads into MiXCR, producing one record per CDR3 protein. The sample includes roughly 420,000 distinct CDR3 sequences, 15% to 20% of them seen just once. The sample consisted of PBMCs, mostly from graft donor cells, taken 360 days after TCRalphabeta/CD19-depleted stem cell transplant. The receptor set was obtained from a boy under two years old who had a stem cell transplant for Wiskott-Aldrich syndrome, so the T cells may come from the graft donor.

The chain employs TRBV11-1 and TRBJ2-4, with D perhaps matching TRBD1 (6 bases). V lost 0 bases and J 0 bases, leaving 15 bases between the germline ends. This CDR3 has 18 residues. Germline V gives CDR1 SGHAT, CDR2 FQDESV (reference sequence). For the CDR3, the DNA is TGTGCCAGCAGCTTAGCTAACACAGGGAAGCTAGCCAAAAACATTCAGTACTTC. This encodes CASSLANTGKLAKNIQYF.

This clonotype came up a few times. The genes are TRBV7-8 and TRBJ1-2, with TRBD1 matching 7 bases. The trim removed 7 bases at V and 2 bases at J, leaving 10 bases unmatched. Germline V gives CDR1 SGHVS, CDR2 FQNEAQ. This CDR3 is built from 15 residues. In DNA, the CDR3 is TGTGCCAGCACCGGTTCGGGACAGCTAAACTATGGCTACACCTTC. Its translation: CASTGSGQLNYGYTF. The full variable domain, with the rest looked up from reference TRBV7-8 and TRBJ1-2, is GAGVSQSPRYKVAKRGQDVALRCDPISGHVSLFWYQQALGQGPEFLTYFQNEAQLDKSGLPSDRFFAERPEGSVSTLKIQRTQQEDSAVYLCASTGSGQLNYGYTFGSGTRLTVV.

In this sample, this clonotype turned up a few times. The gene calls are TRBV19 and TRBJ2-7; perhaps TRBD2 as D (6 bases). CDR3 length: 15 residues. With 6 bases removed from V and 1 base from J, the gap between germline ends came to 16 bases. Germline lookup yields CDR1 LNHDA and CDR2 SQIVND (reference sequence). CDR3 DNA sequence: TGTGCCAGTAGCAAGAATGGGGACTCTTCCTACGAGCAGTACTTC. Its translation: CASSKNGDSSYEQYF.

The V call is TRBV5-1, the J call TRBJ2-7; D might be TRBD1 (6 bases). Trimming left V 2 bases short and J 6 bases short, with 15 bases between. In germline, CDR1 is SGHRS, CDR2 YFSETQ. This CDR3 comprises 14 residues. This chain's CDR3 is CASSFSRGKGEQYF. CDR3 nucleotides: TGCGCCAGCAGCTTTTCCAGGGGTAAGGGCGAGCAGTACTTC.

This CDR3 reads CASSLAGTGSKAFF. The CDR3 nucleotides are TGCGCCAGCAGCTTGGCCGGTACCGGGTCCAAAGCTTTCTTT. This rearrangement joins TRBV5-1 to TRBJ1-1; D unresolved. Trimming shortened V by 0 bases and J by 9 bases, and 15 bases separated the two germline ends. CDR3 length: 14 amino acids. Germline V lookup: CDR1 SGHRS, CDR2 YFSETQ.

This clonotype was seen a handful of times. The rearrangement uses TRBV24-1 and TRBJ2-6; 10 bases agree with TRBD1. Germline values: CDR1 KGHDR, CDR2 SFDVKD. The CDR3 is made up of 19 amino acids. J lost 2 bases, V lost 7 bases, and 13 bases had no gene match. The CDR3 sequence: CATSAYAGTGVTGANVLTF. As DNA, the CDR3 is TGTGCCACCAGCGCCTACGCCGGGACAGGGGTAACTGGGGCCAACGTCCTGACTTTC.

The chain has TRBV20-1 and TRBJ2-1; 11 bases are shared with TRBD1. The germline V gene has CDR1 DFQATT and CDR2 SNEGSKA (reference sequence). Unmatched junction bases numbered 5, after V lost 3 bases and J lost 4 bases. This CDR3 has 15 amino acids. The CDR3 nucleotides read TGCAGTGCTAGTCGGGACAGGGGGAGGTACAATGAGCAGTTCTTC. It translates to CSASRDRGRYNEQFF.

This clonotype has just a few counts. The rearrangement links TRBV10-3 to TRBJ1-6; D perhaps matches TRBD1 (6 bases). The V end lost 4 bases, the J end lost 8 bases, and 18 bases lay between the germline ends. In germline, CDR1 is ENHRY, CDR2 SYGVKD. The CDR3 totals 16 residues. The CDR3 nucleotides read TGTGCCATCAGTGTACGTCCGACAGGTATAGATTCACCCCTCCACTTT. Amino acids: CAISVRPTGIDSPLHF.

This clonotype was detected a few times. The chain carries TRBV4-1 and TRBJ2-1, with 7 positions matching TRBD2. Germline V gives CDR1 MGHRA, CDR2 YSYEKL. This CDR3 spans 12 amino acids. The trim removed 6 bases at V and 10 bases at J, leaving 6 bases unmatched. CDR3 bases: TGCGCCAGCAGGACTAGCTCCGGGGAGCAGTTCTTC. Translated, it gives CASRTSSGEQFF.

A few counts support this clonotype. The V gene is TRBV20-1, the J gene TRBJ2-2; D possibly corresponds to TRBD2 (5 bases). The germline CDR1 and CDR2 sequences are DFQATT and SNEGSKA (reference sequence). V lost 3 bases and J lost 1, with 9 bases in between. The CDR3 is made up of 14 amino acids. The CDR3 protein is CSARNAGNTGELFF. The CDR3 nucleotides read TGCAGTGCTAGGAACGCGGGGAACACCGGGGAGCTGTTTTTT.

This clonotype was seen repeatedly, ten times or more. For the CDR3, the DNA is TGTGCCACCCACAGAGCGGGGGGGAGCACAGATACGCAGTATTTT. This translates into CATHRAGGSTDTQYF. This chain links TRBV10-3 with TRBJ2-3, with 10 bases fitting TRBD2. Germline CDR1 is ENHRY and CDR2 is SYGVKD. This CDR3 region has 15 residues. Trimming at V came to 10 bases and at J to 0 bases, leaving 7 bases not matched to a gene.

This clonotype was found a few times. V usage is TRBV12-3 or TRBV12-4 and J usage is TRBJ1-2; 12 positions agree with TRBD1. V lost 4 bases, J lost 3 bases, and 6 bases stayed unmatched. The CDR3 runs 16 residues. The CDR3 region is CASSSGTGGRDYGYTF. The CDR3 DNA reads TGTGCCAGCAGTTCCGGGACAGGGGGCCGGGACTATGGCTACACCTTC.

This sequence joins TRBV5-1 and TRBJ1-4; D gene uncertain. V dropped 7 bases and J dropped 0 bases, with 7 bases sitting between them. Germline CDR1 SGHRS, CDR2 YFSETQ. CDR3 length equals 13 residues. In nucleotides, the CDR3 is TGCGCCAGCCAATTTGCAACTAATGAAAAACTGTTTTTT. Amino acid sequence: CASQFATNEKLFF. Drawing the rest from reference TRBV5-1 and TRBJ1-4, the complete variable domain is KAGVTQTPRYLIKTRGQQVTLSCSPISGHRSVSWYQQTPGQGLQFLFEYFSETQRNKGNFPGRFSGRQFSNSRSEMNVSTLELGDSALYLCASQFATNEKLFFGSGTQLSVL.

The rearrangement uses TRBV4-3 and TRBJ2-2; 12 bases align to TRBD1. The CDR3 extends over 17 amino acids. V lost 0 bases, J lost 8 bases, and 7 bases stayed unmatched. Germline-derived CDR1 and CDR2 are LGHNA and YSLEER. The CDR3 loop is CASSQEPGQGAIGELFF. As DNA, the CDR3 is TGCGCCAGCAGCCAAGAACCGGGACAGGGGGCGATTGGGGAGCTGTTTTTT.

The chain is built from TRBV5-6 and TRBJ2-3; 9 bases fit TRBD1. Trimming took 2 bases from V and 2 from J; bases not matched to a gene: 6. The CDR3 has 16 residues. Germline V gene sequence: CDR1 SGHDT, CDR2 YYEEEE. CDR3 in DNA: TGTGCCAGCAGCTTCTTCCGGGACAGGGACACAGATACGCAGTATTTT. As protein: CASSFFRDRDTDTQYF.

The rearrangement joins TRBV30 to TRBJ2-1, with 9 nucleotides matching TRBD1. Per the germline V gene, CDR1 is GTSNPN and CDR2 is SVGIG (reference sequence). The CDR3 is 15 residues long. After removal of 5 bases from V and 7 bases from J, the junction contained 12 bases not matched to a gene. In DNA, the CDR3 is TGTGCCTGGTCCTCGGGACAGGGCGTTAAAAATGAGCAGTTCTTC. Protein sequence: CAWSSGQGVKNEQFF.

This chain connects TRBV11-3 to TRBJ2-1, with a weak D call TRBD2 (5 bases). V was trimmed by 3 bases and J by 7 bases, leaving 13 bases between them. Germline CDR1 SGHNT, CDR2 YENEEA. The length of the CDR3 is 14 residues. The CDR3 nucleotides are TGTGCCAGCAGCTTTGGACTCACCCTGAATGAGCAGTTCTTC. It is translated as CASSFGLTLNEQFF.

The chain is built from TRBV7-2 and TRBJ2-7; D uncertain. The CDR3 loop spans 16 amino acids. V was pared by 0 bases and J by 3 bases, with 15 bases between. Germline V lookup: CDR1 SGHTA, CDR2 FQGNSA. The CDR3 reads CASSLAVFSVNYEQYF. The CDR3 coding sequence is TGTGCCAGCAGCTTAGCCGTTTTCTCCGTGAACTACGAGCAGTACTTC.